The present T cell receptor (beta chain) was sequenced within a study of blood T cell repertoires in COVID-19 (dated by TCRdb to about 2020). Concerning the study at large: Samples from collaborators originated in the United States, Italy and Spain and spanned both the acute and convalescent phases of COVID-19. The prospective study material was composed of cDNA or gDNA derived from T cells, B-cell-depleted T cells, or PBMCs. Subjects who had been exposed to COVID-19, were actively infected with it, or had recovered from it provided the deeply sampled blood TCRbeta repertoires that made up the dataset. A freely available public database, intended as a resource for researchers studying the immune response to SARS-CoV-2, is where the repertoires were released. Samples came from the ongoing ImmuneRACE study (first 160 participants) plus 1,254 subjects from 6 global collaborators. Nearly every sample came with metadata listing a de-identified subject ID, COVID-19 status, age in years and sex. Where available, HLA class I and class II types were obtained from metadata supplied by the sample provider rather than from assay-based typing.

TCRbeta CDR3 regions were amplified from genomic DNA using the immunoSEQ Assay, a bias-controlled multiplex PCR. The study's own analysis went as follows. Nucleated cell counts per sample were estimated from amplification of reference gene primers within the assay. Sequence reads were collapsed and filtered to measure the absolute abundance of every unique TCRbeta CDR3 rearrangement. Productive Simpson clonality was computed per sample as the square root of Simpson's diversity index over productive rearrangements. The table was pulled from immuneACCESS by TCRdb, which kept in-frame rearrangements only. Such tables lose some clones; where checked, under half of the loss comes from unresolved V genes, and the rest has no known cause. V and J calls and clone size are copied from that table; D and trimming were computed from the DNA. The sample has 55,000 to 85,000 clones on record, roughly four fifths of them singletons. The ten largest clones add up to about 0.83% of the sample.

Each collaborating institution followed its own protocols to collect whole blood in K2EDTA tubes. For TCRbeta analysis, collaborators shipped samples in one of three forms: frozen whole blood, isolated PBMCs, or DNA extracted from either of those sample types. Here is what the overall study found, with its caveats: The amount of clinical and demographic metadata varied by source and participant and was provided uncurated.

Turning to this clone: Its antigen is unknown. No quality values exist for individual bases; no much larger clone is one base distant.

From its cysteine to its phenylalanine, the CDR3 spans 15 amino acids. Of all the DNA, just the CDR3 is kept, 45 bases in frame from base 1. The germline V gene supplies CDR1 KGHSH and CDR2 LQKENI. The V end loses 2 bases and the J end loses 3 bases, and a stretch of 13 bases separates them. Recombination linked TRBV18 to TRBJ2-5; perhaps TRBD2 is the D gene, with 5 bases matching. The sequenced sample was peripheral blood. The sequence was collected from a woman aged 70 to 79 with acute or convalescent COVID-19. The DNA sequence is TGTGCCAGCTCACCAAAAGCGGCGCTAAAAGAGACCCAGTACTTC. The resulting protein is CASSPKAALKETQYF.